This TCR beta chain stems from a study of glioma-infiltrating T cells. Study results and caveats: Above-expected tissue-blood divergence occurred in all gliomas, most in low-grade ones.

Notes on this clonotype: Its antigen is undetermined.

TCR alpha and beta CDR3 regions were amplified from RNA using iRepertoire nested multiplex PCR. For one-step reverse transcription and amplification, 100-400 ng of tissue mRNA or PBMC total RNA was used. TCRdb ran MiXCR on the multiplex PCR reads and lists one entry per CDR3 protein. The table records about 94,000 distinct CDR3 sequences, 23% of them present only once. The CDR3 spans 16 residues. The V and J ends lost 2 bases and 4 bases, in that order; junction bases with no gene match: 5. Per germline, CDR1 LGHNA and CDR2 YNFKEQ. The specimen sequenced was glioma tissue, nonneoplastic brain tissue, or PBMCs (not recorded which). The sequence came from a human donor with low-grade glioma or glioblastoma, undergoing nonglioma brain surgery, or in good health (not recorded which). V gene TRBV4-2 combines with J gene TRBJ1-6, with 7 bases fitting TRBD1. CDR3 nucleotides: TGTGCCAGCAGCCAATTCCGGGACAGTTATAATTCACCCCTCCACTTT. It yields the protein CASSQFRDSYNSPLHF.